The clone carrying this T cell receptor beta chain was seen at least ten times. V dropped 4 bases and J dropped 10 bases, with 13 bases sitting between them. The CDR3 has 12 amino acids. These data come from a study of CD8 T cells in ankylosing spondylitis. One entry per CDR3 protein results from TCRdb running MiXCR on the 5' RACE reads. This table has 200,000 to 250,000 distinct CDR3 sequences, about 10% appearing once. Sequenced sample: blood, either unsorted or a sorted T cell fraction (not recorded which). The gene calls are TRBV12-3 or TRBV12-4 and TRBJ1-1; D possibly corresponds to TRBD1 (5 bases). This clonotype was sampled from a male donor with ankylosing spondylitis or in good health (not recorded which). The CDR3 spells CASSWGGFGAFF. The CDR3 nucleotides read TGTGCCAGCAGTTGGGGGGGGTTCGGAGCTTTCTTT.